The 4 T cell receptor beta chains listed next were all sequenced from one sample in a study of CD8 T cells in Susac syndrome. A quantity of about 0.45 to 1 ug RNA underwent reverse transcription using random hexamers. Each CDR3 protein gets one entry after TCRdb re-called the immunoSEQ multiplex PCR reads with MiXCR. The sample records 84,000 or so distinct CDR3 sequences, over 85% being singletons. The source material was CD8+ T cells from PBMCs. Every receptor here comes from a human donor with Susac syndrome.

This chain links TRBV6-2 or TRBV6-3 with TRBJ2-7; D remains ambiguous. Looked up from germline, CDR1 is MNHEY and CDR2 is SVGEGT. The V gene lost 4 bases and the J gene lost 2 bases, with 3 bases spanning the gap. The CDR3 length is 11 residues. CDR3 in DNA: TGTGCCAGCAGTTGGACCTACGAGCAGTACTTC. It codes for CASSWTYEQYF.

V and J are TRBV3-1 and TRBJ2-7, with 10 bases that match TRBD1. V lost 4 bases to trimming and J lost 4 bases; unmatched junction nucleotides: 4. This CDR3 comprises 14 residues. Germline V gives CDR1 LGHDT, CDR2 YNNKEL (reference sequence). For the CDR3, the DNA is TGTGCCAGCAGCCCTGGGACAGGGGAATACGAGCAGTACTTC. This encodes CASSPGTGEYEQYF.

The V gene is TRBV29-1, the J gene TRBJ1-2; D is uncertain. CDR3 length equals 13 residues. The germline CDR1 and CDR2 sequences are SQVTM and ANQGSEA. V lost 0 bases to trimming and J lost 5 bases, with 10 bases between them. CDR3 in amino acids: CSVEDYRFYGYTF. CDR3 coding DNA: TGCAGCGTTGAAGATTACCGGTTTTATGGCTACACCTTC.

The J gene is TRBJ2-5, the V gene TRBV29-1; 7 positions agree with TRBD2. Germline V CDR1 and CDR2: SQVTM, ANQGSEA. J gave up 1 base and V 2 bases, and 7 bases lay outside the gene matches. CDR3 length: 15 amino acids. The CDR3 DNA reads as TGCAGCGTTGAATGGCTAGCGGACCCCCAAGAGACCCAGTACTTC. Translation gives CSVEWLADPQETQYF.